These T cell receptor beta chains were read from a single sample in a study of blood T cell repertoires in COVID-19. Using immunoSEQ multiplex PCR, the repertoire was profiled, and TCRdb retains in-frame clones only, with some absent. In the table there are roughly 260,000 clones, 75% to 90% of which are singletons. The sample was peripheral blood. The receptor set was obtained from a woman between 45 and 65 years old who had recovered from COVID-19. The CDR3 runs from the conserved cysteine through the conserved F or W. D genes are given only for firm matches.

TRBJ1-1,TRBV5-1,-,TGCGCCAGCAGCAGCACAGGGTTGGCTGAAGCTTTCTTT,CASSSTGLAEAFF
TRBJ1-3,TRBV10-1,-,TGCGCCAGCAGTAGGAGTGGAAACACCATATATTTT,CASSRSGNTIYF
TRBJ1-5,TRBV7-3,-,TGTGCCAGCAGCTTAAGGGCGGGTTTTAGCAATCAGCCCCAGCATTTT,CASSLRAGFSNQPQHF
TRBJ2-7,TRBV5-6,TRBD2,TGTGCCAGCAGTTCCCGGGACGACGTTGGGGGGGACTACGAGCAGTACTTC,CASSSRDDVGGDYEQYF
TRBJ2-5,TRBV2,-,TGTGCCAGCAGAGCAAACCAAGAGACCCAGTACTTC,CASRANQETQYF
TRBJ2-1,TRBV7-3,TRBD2,TGTGCCAGCAGCCCTCGACTAGCGGGGGCCCCCTACAATGAGCAGTTCTTC,CASSPRLAGAPYNEQFF
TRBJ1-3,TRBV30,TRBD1,TGTGCCTGGAGCCCCGGGACAGGGGTTGGAAACACCATATATTTT,CAWSPGTGVGNTIYF
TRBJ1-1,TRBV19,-,TGTGCCAGTAGTATACCTGGGGGCCACACTGAAGCTTTCTTT,CASSIPGGHTEAFF
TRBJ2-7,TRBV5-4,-,TGTGCCAGCAGCTTGGGGGGGGGCCCAGGGGTGGCCTCCTACGAGCAGTACTTC,CASSLGGGPGVASYEQYF
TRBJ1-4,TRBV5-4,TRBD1,TGTGCCAGCAGCTTTTGGGACAGGGATGAAAAACTGTTTTTT,CASSFWDRDEKLFF
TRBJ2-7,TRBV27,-,TGTGCCAGCAGTTACGTTAGGGGAATCGAGCAGTACTTC,CASSYVRGIEQYF
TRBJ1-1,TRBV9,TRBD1,TGTGCCAGCAGCATCGGGACAGGCACTGAAGCTTTCTTT,CASSIGTGTEAFF
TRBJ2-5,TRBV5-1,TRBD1,TGCGCCAGCAGCTTGGGGACAGGAGGCTTGGAGACCCAGTACTTC,CASSLGTGGLETQYF